These 9 T cell receptor beta chains were all obtained from the same sample, sequenced in a study of cytomegalovirus exposure and HLA in healthy donors. This PCR relied on a set of 60 Vbeta primers and 13 Jbeta primers. Libraries were prepared by immunoSEQ multiplex PCR; TCRdb keeps only in-frame clonotypes and omits some of them. The sample contains 150,000 or so clones, over 60% of which appear only once. Material: PBMCs. The receptors shown here come from a girl aged 5-17 years in good health and CMV-seronegative.

The chain joins TRBV19 to TRBJ1-1, with a tentative D call TRBD1 (6 bases). The germline CDR1 and CDR2 sequences are LNHDA and SQIVND (reference sequence). The CDR3 is 12 residues long. Trimming removed 5 bases at V and 8 bases at J, with 12 bases between. The DNA for the CDR3 is TGTGCCAGTAGTCCTGACAGGTGGGAAGCTTTCTTT. Translated: CASSPDRWEAFF.

The V and J genes are TRBV5-5 and TRBJ2-5, with a weak D call TRBD1 (6 bases). The length of the CDR3 is 13 residues. V dropped 1 base and J dropped 3 bases, with 7 bases sitting between them. Germline values: CDR1 SGHKS, CDR2 YYEKEE (reference sequence). The CDR3, as DNA: TGTGCCAGCAGCTTGCCAGGGGAAGAGACCCAGTACTTC. It yields the protein CASSLPGEETQYF.

This clone was found once. The gene calls are TRBV6-4 and TRBJ1-2; 9 bases fit TRBD1. Germline trimming cut 6 bases from V and 8 bases from J; bases unmatched to any gene: 7. Germline V gene lookup returns CDR1 MRHNA and CDR2 SNTAGT. The CDR3 spans 13 residues. CDR3 nucleotides: TGTGCCAGCAGCGGACAGGGGAACGGCGGCTACACCTTC. It specifies CASSGQGNGGYTF.

This clone showed up just once. A junction boundary mismatches the germline segment, possibly from a read error. The chain carries TRBV7-9 and TRBJ1-1, with TRBD1 as a possible D gene (5 bases). CDR1 and CDR2 (germline): SEHNR, FQNEAQ (reference sequence). This CDR3 has 14 amino acids. CDR3 coding DNA: TGTGCCAGCAGCCTCAGTCCGGTGGACACTGAAGCTTTTTTT. Translating it yields CASSLSPVDTEAFF.

This clone was observed once. The chain uses TRBV5-4 and TRBJ1-2; D call uncertain. V shed 0 bases and J shed 2 bases, with 17 bases lying between them. The CDR3 is 17 amino acids. Looked up from germline, CDR1 is SGHNT and CDR2 is YYREEE (reference sequence). CDR3 protein: CASSLAPGSTTNYGYTF. The CDR3 nucleotides read TGTGCCAGCAGCTTGGCCCCGGGGTCTACCACGAACTATGGCTACACCTTC.

This chain links TRBV6-6 with TRBJ2-1; 14 positions agree with TRBD2. The germline CDR1 and CDR2 sequences are MNHNY and SVGAGI (reference sequence). After removal of 6 bases from V and 12 bases from J, the junction contained 7 bases not matched to a gene. CDR3 size: 14 residues. CDR3 sequence (DNA): TGTGCCAGCAGCCGACTAGCGGGGGGGCCCCTGCAGTTCTTC. Protein product: CASSRLAGGPLQFF.

The rearrangement uses TRBV7-5 and TRBJ1-1; the table's TRBD1 call for D was not verified on the DNA. TRBV7-5 is designated a pseudogene. This CDR3 contains 16 residues. The DNA of the CDR3 is TGTGCCAGAAGCTTGGCCATTCGTGCCTCGAACACTGAAGCTTTCTTT. Translated, it gives CARSLAIRASNTEAFF.

This chain uses TRBV2 with TRBJ2-2, with 7 bases aligning to TRBD2. This CDR3 has 14 amino acids. Per the germline V gene, CDR1 is SNHLY and CDR2 is FYNNEI. J was trimmed by 0 bases and V by 8 bases; bases with no gene match: 3. CDR3 residues: CASGAGANTGELFF. CDR3 coding DNA: TGTGCCAGCGGGGCGGGGGCGAACACCGGGGAGCTGTTTTTT.

This clone has only a few counts. This chain links TRBV6-5 with TRBJ2-5; 14 bases agree with TRBD2. This CDR3 spans 15 amino acids. V lost 5 bases, J lost 4 bases, and 3 bases stayed unmatched. The V gene's germline CDR1 is MNHEY and CDR2 SVGAGI. In nucleotides, the CDR3 is TGTGCCAGCAGTAAGACTAGCGGGGGGGGAGAGACCCAGTACTTC. Translating it yields CASSKTSGGGETQYF.